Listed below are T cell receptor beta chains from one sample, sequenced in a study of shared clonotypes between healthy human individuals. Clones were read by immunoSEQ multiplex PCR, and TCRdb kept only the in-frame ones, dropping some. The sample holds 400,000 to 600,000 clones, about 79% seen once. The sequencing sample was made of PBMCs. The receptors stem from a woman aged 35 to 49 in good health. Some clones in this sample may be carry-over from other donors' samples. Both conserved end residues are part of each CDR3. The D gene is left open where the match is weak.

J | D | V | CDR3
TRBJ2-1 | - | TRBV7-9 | CASRPGTYNEQFF
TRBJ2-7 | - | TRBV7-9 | CASSLAGAVSEQYF
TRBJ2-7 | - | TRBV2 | CASSDRGDHF
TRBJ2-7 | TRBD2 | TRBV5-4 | CASSLGEREAEQYF
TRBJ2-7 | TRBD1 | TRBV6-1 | CASSLMGQNYEQYF
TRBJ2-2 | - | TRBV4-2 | CASSQEVDRMNTGELFF
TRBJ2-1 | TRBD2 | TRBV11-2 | CASSFLAGVGNEQFF
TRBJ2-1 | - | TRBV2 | CASSVLVSYNEQFF
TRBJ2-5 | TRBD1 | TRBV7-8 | CASSTRQGETQYF
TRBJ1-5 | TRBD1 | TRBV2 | CASRPDRANYQPQHF
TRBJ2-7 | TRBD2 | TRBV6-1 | CASIYSGSFSEQYF
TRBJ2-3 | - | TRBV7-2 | CASSRYPDTQYF
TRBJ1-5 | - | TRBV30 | CAWSGVSYNQPQHF
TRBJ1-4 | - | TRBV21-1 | CASSKEVSGADLEKLFF
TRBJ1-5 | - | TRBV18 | CASSPNPGEDQHF
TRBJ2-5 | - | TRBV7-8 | CASRSRVQETQYF
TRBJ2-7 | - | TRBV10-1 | CASKYNGTYEQYF
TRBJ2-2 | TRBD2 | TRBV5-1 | CASMLSGTNTGELFF
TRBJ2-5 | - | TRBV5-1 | CASSLTGRIQETQYF
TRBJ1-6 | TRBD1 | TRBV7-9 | CASGEPGQGNSPLHF
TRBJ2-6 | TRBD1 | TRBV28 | CASSPRRDRASGANVLTF
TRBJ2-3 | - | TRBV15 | CATSRDLQNTQYF